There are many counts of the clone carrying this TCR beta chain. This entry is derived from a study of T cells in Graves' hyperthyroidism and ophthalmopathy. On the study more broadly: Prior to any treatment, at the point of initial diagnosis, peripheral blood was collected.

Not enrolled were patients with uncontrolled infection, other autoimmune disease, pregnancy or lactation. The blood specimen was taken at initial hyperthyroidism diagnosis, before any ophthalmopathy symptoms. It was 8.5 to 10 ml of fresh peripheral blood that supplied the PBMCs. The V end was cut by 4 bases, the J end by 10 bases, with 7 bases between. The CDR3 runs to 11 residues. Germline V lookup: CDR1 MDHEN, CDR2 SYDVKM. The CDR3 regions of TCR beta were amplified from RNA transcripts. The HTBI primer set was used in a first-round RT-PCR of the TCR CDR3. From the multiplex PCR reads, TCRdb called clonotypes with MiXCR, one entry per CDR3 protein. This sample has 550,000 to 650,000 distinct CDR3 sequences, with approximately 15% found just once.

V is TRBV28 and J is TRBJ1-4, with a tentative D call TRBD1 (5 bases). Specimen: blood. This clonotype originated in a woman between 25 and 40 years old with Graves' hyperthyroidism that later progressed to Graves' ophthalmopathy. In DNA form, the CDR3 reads TGTGCCAGCAGTTGGGACCTAAAACTGTTTTTT. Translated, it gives CASSWDLKLFF.